This T cell receptor (beta chain) was observed in a study of OX40 agonist ivuxolimab in advanced cancers. Study summary: Those enrolled were approximately 78% male, with a mean age of around 57 years and ages from roughly 23 to 79. Past anti-PD-1, anti-PD-L1 or anti-CTLA-4 therapy was accepted, and roughly 37% had received some.

TCRdb keeps only in-frame clones here, not all; method: immunoSEQ multiplex PCR. This table holds roughly 48,000 clones, 83% found once. Concerning this clone itself: Its antigen is unidentified.

The V gene lost 0 bases and the J gene lost 3 bases, with 8 bases spanning the gap. The CDR3 extends over 14 amino acids. Germline V lookup: CDR1 SGHKS, CDR2 YYEKEE (reference sequence). Findings of the study overall: Some of the nonresponding patients also showed low levels of normalized T-cell clonal expansion.

The sample was CD4+ or CD8+ T cells sorted from blood, taken in a trial of the OX40 agonist ivuxolimab. This chain connects TRBV5-5 to TRBJ2-3; no reliable D call. The clonotype was recovered from an adult with an advanced solid tumor such as melanoma, head and neck, liver or kidney cancer. CDR3: CASSLAGGTDTQYF. DNA for the CDR3: TGTGCCAGCAGCTTGGCAGGTGGGACAGATACGCAGTATTTT.